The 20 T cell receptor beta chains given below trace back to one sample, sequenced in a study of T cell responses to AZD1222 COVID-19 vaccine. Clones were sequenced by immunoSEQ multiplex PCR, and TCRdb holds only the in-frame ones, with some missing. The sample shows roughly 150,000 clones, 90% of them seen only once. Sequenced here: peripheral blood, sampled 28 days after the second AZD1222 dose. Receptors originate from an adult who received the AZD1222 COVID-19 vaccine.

This chain's CDR3 is CASSEAGGRGGNQPQHF. The CDR3 DNA is TGTGCCAGCAGTGAAGCGGGGGGGAGAGGTGGCAATCAGCCCCAGCATTTT. The genes are TRBV6-1 and TRBJ1-5, with a weak D call TRBD1 (5 bases). CDR1 is MNHNS, CDR2 SASEGT, per germline. V shed 0 bases and J shed 2 bases, with 14 bases lying between them. The CDR3 is 17 residues long.

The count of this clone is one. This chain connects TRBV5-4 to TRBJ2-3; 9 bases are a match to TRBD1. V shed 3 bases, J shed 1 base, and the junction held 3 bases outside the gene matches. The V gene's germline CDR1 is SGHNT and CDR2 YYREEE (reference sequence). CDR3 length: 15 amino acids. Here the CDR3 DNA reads TGTGCCAGCAGCTGGAACAGGGGGCGCACAGATACGCAGTATTTT. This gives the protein CASSWNRGRTDTQYF. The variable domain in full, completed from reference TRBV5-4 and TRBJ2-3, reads ETGVTQSPTHLIKTRGQQVTLRCSSQSGHNTVSWYQQALGQGPQFIFQYYREEENGRGNFPPRFSGLQFPNYSSELNVNALELDDSALYLCASSWNRGRTDTQYFGPGTRLTVL.

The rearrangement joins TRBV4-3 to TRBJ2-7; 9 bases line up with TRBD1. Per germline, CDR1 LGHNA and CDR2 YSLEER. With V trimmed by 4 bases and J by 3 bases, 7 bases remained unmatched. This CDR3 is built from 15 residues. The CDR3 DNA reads TGCGCCAGCAGCCCAAGGGGGACAGGGAACTACGAGCAGTACTTC. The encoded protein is CASSPRGTGNYEQYF.

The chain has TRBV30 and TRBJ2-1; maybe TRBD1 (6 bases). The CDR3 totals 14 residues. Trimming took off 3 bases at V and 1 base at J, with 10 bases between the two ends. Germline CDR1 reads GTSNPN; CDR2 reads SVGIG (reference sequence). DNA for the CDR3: TGTGCCTGGAGCACAGGGTCGTCCTACAATGAGCAGTTCTTC. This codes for CAWSTGSSYNEQFF.

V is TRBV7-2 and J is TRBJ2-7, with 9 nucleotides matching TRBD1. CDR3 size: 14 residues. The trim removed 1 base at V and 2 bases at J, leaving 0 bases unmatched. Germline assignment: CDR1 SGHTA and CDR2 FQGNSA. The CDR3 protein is CASSLGQGAYEQYF. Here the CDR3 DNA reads TGTGCCAGCAGCTTAGGACAGGGGGCCTACGAGCAGTACTTC. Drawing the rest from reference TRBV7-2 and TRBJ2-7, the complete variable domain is GAGVSQSPSNKVTEKGKDVELRCDPISGHTALYWYRQSLGQGLEFLIYFQGNSAPDKSGLPSDRFSAERTGGSVSTLTIQRTQQEDSAVYLCASSLGQGAYEQYFGPGTRLTVT.

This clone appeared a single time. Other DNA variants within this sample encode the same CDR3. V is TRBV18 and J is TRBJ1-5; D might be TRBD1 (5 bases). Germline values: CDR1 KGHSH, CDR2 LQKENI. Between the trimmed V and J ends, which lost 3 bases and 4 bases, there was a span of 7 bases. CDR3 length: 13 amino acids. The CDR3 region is CASSPGENQPQHF. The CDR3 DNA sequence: TGTGCCAGCTCACCGGGGGAAAATCAGCCCCAGCATTTT.

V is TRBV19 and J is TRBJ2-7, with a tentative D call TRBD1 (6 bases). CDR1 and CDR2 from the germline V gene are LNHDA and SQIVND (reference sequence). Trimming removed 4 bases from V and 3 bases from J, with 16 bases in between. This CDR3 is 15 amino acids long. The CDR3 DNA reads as TGTGCCAGTAGTACACGGGACACTTGGTTCTACGAGCAGTACTTC. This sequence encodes CASSTRDTWFYEQYF.

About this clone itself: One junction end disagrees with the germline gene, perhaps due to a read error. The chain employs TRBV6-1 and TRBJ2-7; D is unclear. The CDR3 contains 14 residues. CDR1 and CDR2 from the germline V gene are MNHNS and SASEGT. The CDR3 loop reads CASSEWGRSSEQYF. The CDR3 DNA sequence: TGTGCCAGCAGTGAATGGGGTAGATCCTCCGAGCAGTACTTC.

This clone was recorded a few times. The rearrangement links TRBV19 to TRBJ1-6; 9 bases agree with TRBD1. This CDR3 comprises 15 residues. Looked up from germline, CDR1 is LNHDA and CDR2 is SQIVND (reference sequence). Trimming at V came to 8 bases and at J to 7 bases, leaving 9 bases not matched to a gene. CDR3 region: CASRTADRGNSPLHF. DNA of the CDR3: TGTGCCAGTCGTACCGCGGACAGGGGAAATTCACCCCTCCACTTT. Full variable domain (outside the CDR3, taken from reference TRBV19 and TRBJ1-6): DGGITQSPKYLFRKEGQNVTLSCEQNLNHDAMYWYRQDPGQGLRLIYYSQIVNDFQKGDIAEGYSVSREKKESFPLTVTSAQKNPTAFYLCASRTADRGNSPLHFGNGTRLTVT.

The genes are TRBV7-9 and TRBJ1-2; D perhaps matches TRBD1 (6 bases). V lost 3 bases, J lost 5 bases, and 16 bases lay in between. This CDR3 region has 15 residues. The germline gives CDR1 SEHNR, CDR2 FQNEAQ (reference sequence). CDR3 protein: CASSFEGGAWYGYTF. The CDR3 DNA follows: TGTGCCAGCAGCTTCGAAGGGGGAGCTTGGTATGGCTACACCTTC.

This chain's CDR3 is CASKGAGSNEKLFF. The CDR3 nucleotides are TGTGCCAGCAAAGGGGCAGGGTCCAATGAAAAACTGTTTTTT. The V gene is TRBV6-5, the J gene TRBJ1-4, with a weak D call TRBD1 (5 bases). Germline CDR1 MNHEY, CDR2 SVGAGI. The CDR3 has 14 residues. Trimming removed 7 bases from V and 5 bases from J, with 14 bases in between.

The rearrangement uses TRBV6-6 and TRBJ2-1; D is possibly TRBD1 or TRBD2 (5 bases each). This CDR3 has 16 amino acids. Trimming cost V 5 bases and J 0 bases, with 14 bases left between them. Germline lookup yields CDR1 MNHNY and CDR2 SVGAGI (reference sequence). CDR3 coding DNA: TGTGCCAGCAGTGCGGTGAGGGGAAACTCCTACAATGAGCAGTTCTTC. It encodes CASSAVRGNSYNEQFF.

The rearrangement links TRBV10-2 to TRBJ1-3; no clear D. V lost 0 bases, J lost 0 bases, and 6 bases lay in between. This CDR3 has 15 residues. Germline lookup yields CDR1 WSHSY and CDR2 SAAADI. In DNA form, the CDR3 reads TGCGCCAGCAGTGAGTCGTCTGGCTCTGGAAACACCATATATTTT. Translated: CASSESSGSGNTIYF.

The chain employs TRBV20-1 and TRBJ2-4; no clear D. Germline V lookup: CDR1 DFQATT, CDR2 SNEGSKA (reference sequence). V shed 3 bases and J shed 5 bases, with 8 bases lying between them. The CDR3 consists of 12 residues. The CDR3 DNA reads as TGCAGTGCTAGTCCCCCCGAAAACATTCAGTACTTC. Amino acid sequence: CSASPPENIQYF.

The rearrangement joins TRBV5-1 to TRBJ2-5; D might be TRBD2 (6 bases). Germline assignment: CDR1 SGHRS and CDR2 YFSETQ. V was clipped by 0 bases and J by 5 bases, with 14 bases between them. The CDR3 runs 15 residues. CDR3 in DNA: TGCGCCAGCAGCTTGGCCCCGGGAGCAGGGGAGACCCAGTACTTC. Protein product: CASSLAPGAGETQYF. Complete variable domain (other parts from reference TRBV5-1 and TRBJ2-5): KAGVTQTPRYLIKTRGQQVTLSCSPISGHRSVSWYQQTPGQGLQFLFEYFSETQRNKGNFPGRFSGRQFSNSRSEMNVSTLELGDSALYLCASSLAPGAGETQYFGPGTRLLVL.

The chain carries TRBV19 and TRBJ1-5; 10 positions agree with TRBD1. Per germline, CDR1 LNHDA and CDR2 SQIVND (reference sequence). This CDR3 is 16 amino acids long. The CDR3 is CATNRADRGLSQPQHF. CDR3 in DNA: TGTGCGACTAATCGGGCAGACAGGGGGCTAAGTCAGCCCCAGCATTTT.

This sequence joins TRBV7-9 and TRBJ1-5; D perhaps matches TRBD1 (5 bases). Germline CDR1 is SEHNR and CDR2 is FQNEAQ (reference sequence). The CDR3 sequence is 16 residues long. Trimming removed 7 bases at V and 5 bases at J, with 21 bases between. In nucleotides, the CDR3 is TGTGCCAGCACAAAAACCATGGGGGGAAGGGATCAGCCCCAGCATTTT. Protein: CASTKTMGGRDQPQHF.

This CDR3 reads CASSSEGGGNQPQHF. In DNA, the CDR3 is TGTGCCAGCAGTTCCGAAGGGGGAGGTAATCAGCCCCAGCATTTT. The V call is TRBV7-9, the J call TRBJ1-5; the D gene is possibly TRBD1 (6 bases). This CDR3 contains 15 residues. The germline V gene has CDR1 SEHNR and CDR2 FQNEAQ (reference sequence). Trimming removed 6 bases from V and 4 bases from J, with 16 bases in between.

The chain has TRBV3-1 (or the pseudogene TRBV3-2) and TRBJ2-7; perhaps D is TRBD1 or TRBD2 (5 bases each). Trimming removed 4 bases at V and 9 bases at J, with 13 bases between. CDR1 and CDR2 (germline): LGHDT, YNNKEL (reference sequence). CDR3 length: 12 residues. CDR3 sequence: CASSPGRSVQYF. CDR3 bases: TGTGCCAGCAGCCCGGGGCGGTCGGTGCAGTACTTC.

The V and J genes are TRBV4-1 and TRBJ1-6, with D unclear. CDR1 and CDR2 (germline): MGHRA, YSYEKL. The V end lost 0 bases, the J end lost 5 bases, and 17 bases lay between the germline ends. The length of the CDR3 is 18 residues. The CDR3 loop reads CASSQDWAGFRDNSPLHF. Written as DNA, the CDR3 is TGCGCCAGCAGCCAAGATTGGGCTGGGTTCCGTGATAATTCACCCCTCCACTTT.